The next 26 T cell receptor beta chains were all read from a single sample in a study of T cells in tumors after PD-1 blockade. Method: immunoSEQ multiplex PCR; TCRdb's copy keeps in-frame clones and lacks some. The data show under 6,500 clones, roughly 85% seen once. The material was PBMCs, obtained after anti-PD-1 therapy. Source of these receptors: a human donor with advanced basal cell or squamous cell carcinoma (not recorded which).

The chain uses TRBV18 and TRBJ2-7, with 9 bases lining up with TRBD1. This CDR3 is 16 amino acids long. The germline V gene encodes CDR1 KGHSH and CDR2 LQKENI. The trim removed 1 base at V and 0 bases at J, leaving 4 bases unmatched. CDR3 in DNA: TGTGCCAGCTCACCACGTGGACAGGGGATCTCCTACGAGCAGTACTTC. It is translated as CASSPRGQGISYEQYF.

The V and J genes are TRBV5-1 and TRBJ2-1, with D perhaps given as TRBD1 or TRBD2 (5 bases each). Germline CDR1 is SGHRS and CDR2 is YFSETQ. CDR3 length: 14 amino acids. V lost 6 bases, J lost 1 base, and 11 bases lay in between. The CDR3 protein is CASKVGGSYNEQFF. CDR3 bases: TGCGCCAGCAAGGTTGGGGGTTCCTACAATGAGCAGTTCTTC. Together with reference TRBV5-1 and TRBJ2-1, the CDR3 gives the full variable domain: KAGVTQTPRYLIKTRGQQVTLSCSPISGHRSVSWYQQTPGQGLQFLFEYFSETQRNKGNFPGRFSGRQFSNSRSEMNVSTLELGDSALYLCASKVGGSYNEQFFGPGTRLTVL.

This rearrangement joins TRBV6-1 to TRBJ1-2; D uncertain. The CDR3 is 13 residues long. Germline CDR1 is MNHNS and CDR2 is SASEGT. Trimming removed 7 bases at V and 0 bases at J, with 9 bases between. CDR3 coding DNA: TGTGCCAGCATGCCCGGGCCTAACTATGGCTACACCTTC. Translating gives CASMPGPNYGYTF.

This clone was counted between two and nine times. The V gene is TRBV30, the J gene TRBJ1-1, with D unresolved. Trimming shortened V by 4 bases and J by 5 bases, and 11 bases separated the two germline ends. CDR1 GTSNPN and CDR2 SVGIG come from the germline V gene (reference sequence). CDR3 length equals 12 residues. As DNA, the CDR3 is TGTGCCTGGAACATAGGAACAACTGAAGCTTTCTTT. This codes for CAWNIGTTEAFF.

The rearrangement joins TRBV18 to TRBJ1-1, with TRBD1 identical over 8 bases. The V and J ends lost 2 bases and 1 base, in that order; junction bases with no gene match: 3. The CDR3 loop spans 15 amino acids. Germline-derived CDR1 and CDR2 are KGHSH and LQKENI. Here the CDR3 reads CASSPSGQGNTEAFF. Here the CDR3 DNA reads TGTGCCAGCTCACCATCAGGACAGGGGAACACTGAAGCTTTCTTT.

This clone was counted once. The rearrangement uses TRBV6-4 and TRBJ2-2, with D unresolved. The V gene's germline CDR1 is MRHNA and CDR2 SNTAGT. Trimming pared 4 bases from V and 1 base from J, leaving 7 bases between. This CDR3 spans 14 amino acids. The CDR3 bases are TGTGCCAGCAGTGTAGGAGTGAACACCGGGGAGCTGTTTTTT. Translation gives CASSVGVNTGELFF.

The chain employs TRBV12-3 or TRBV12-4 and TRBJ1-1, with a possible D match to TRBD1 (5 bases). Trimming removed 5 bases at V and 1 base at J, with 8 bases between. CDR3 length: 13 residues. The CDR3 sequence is CASSPTGNTEAFF. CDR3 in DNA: TGTGCCAGCAGTCCCACAGGGAACACTGAAGCTTTCTTT.

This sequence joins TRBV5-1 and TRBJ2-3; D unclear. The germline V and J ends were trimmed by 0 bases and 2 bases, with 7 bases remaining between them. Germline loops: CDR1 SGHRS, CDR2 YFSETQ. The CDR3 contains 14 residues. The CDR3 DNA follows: TGCGCCAGCAGCTTGGAGGCTACCACAGATACGCAGTATTTT. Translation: CASSLEATTDTQYF.

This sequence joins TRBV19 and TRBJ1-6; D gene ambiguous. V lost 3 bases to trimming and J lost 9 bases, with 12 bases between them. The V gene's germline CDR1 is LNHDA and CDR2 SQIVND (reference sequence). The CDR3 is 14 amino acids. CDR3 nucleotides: TGTGCCAGTAGTATCCCGGATGGCCCTTCACCCCTCCACTTT. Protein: CASSIPDGPSPLHF.

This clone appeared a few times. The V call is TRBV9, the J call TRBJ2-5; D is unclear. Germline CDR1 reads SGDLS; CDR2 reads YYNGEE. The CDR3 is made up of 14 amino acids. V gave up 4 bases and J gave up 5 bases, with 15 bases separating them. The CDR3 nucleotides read TGTGCCAGCAGCCCCAGAGGTGCACTCGAGACCCAGTACTTC. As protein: CASSPRGALETQYF.

In DNA form, the CDR3 reads TGTGCCAGCAGCTTAGGACCAAGCACTTCCAATCAGCCCCAGCATTTT. This gives the protein CASSLGPSTSNQPQHF. V usage is TRBV7-2 and J usage is TRBJ1-5; D not resolved. Looked up from germline, CDR1 is SGHTA and CDR2 is FQGNSA. V lost 1 base to trimming and J lost 3 bases, with 13 bases between them. The CDR3 is made up of 16 amino acids.

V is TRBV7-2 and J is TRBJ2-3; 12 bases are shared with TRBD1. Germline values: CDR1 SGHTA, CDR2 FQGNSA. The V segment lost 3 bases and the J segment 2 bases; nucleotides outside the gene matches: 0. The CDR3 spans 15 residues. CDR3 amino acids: CASSLGQGATDTQYF. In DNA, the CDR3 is TGTGCCAGCAGCTTGGGACAGGGGGCCACAGATACGCAGTATTTT.

The CDR3, as DNA: TGTGCCTGGTCCGGGACTGAGAATTCACCCCTCCACTTT. Translating gives CAWSGTENSPLHF. This chain links TRBV30 with TRBJ1-6, with a possible D match to TRBD1 (5 bases). The CDR3 is 13 residues long. The germline V gene encodes CDR1 GTSNPN and CDR2 SVGIG (reference sequence). Trimming removed 5 bases from V and 7 bases from J, with 12 bases in between. Using reference TRBV30 and TRBJ1-6 for the parts outside the CDR3, the full variable domain is SQTIHQWPATLVQPVGSPLSLECTVEGTSNPNLYWYRQAAGRGLQLLFYSVGIGQISSEVPQNLSASRPQDRQFILSSKKLLLSDSGFYLCAWSGTENSPLHFGNGTRLTVT.

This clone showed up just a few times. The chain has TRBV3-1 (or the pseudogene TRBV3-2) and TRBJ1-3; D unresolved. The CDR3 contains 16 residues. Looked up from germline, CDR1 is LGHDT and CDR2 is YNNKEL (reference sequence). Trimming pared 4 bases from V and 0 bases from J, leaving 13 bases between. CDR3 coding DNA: TGTGCCAGCAGCCCCGTAGTTAGTACCTCTGGAAACACCATATATTTT. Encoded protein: CASSPVVSTSGNTIYF.

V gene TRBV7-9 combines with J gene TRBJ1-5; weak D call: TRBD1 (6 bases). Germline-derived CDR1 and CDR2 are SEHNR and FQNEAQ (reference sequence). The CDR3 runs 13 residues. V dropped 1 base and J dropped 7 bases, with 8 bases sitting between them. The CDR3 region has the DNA TGTGCCAGCAGCTTAGGGGGGCAGCAGCCCCAGCATTTT. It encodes CASSLGGQQPQHF.

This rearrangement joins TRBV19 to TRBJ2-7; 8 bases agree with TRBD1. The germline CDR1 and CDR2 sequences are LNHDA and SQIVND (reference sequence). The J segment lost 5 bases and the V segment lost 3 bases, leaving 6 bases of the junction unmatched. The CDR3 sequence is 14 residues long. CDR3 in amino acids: CASSMLGQGNEQYF. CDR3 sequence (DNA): TGTGCCAGTAGTATGTTAGGACAGGGAAACGAGCAGTACTTC.

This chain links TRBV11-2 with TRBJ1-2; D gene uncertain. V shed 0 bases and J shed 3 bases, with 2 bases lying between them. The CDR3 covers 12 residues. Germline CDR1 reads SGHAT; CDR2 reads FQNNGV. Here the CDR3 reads CASSLDHYGYTF. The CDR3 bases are TGTGCCAGCAGCTTAGACCACTATGGCTACACCTTC.

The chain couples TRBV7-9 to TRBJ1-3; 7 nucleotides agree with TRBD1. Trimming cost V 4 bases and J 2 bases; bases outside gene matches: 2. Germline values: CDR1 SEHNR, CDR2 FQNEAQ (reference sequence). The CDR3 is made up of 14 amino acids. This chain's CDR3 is CASSSGQPGNTIYF. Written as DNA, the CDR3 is TGTGCCAGCAGCTCGGGACAGCCTGGAAACACCATATATTTT.

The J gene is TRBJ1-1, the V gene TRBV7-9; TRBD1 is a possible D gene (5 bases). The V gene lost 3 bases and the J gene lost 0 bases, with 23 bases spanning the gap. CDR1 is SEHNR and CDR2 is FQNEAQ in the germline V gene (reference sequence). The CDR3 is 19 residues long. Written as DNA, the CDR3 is TGTGCCAGCAGCTTCCAATCAGGGCCGCGGGAAGGGGTGAACACTGAAGCTTTCTTT. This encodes CASSFQSGPREGVNTEAFF.

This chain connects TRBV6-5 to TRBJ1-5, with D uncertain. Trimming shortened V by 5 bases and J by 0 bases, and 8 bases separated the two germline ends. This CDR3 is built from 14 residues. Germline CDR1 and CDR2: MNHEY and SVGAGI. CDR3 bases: TGTGCCAGCAGTCGAAGTCCTAGCAATCAGCCCCAGCATTTT. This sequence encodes CASSRSPSNQPQHF.

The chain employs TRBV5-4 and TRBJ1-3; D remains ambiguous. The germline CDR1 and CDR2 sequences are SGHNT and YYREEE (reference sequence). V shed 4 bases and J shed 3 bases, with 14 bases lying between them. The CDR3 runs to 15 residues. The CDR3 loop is CASSTTKEIGNTIYF. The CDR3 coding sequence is TGTGCCAGCAGCACAACCAAGGAAATTGGAAACACCATATATTTT.

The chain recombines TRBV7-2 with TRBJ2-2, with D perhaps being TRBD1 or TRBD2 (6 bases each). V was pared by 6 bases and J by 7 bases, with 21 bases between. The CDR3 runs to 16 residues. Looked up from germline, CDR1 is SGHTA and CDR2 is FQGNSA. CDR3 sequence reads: CASSPVRGRGIGELFF. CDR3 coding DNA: TGTGCCAGCAGTCCCGTTCGGGGGCGAGGGATCGGGGAGCTGTTTTTT.

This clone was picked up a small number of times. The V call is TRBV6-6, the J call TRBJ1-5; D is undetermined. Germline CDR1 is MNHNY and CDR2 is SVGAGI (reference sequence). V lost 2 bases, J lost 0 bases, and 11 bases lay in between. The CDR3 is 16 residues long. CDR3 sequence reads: CASSYERQYSNQPQHF. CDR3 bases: TGTGCCAGCAGTTACGAGAGGCAGTATAGCAATCAGCCCCAGCATTTT.

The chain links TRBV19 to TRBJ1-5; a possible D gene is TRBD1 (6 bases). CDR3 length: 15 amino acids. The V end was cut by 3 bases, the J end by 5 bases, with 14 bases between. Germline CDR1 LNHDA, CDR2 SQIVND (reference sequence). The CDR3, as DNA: TGTGCCAGTAGTATCTCCGGGGGGGGCCATCAGCCCCAGCATTTT. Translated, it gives CASSISGGGHQPQHF.

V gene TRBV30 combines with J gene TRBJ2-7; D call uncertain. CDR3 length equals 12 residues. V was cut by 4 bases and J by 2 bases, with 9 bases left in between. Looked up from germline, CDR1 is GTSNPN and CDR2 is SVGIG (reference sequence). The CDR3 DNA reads TGTGCCTGGACCCCTAGAACCTACGAGCAGTACTTC. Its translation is CAWTPRTYEQYF. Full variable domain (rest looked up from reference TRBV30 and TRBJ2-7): SQTIHQWPATLVQPVGSPLSLECTVEGTSNPNLYWYRQAAGRGLQLLFYSVGIGQISSEVPQNLSASRPQDRQFILSSKKLLLSDSGFYLCAWTPRTYEQYFGPGTRLTVT.

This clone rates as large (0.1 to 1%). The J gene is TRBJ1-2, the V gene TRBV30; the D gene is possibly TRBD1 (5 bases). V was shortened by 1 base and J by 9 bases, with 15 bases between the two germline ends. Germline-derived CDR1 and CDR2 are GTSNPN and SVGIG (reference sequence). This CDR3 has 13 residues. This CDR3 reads CAWSEDRRGSYTF. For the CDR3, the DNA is TGTGCCTGGAGTGAAGACCGACGGGGGAGCTACACCTTC.